Shown below are 22 T cell receptor beta chains from a single sample sequenced in a study of immune evolution from preneoplasia to lung adenocarcinoma. Assay used: immunoSEQ multiplex PCR; TCRdb lists only in-frame clones, some missing. The sample lists 3,600 or so clones, over 70% occurring once. Material: FFPE lung adenocarcinoma in situ tissue. All receptors come from a person aged 60-80 years with lung adenocarcinoma.

The chain recombines TRBV5-4 with TRBJ2-7; 7 nucleotides align to TRBD1. This CDR3 is built from 12 residues. The V and J ends lost 6 bases and 5 bases, in that order; junction bases with no gene match: 5. Germline assignment: CDR1 SGHNT and CDR2 YYREEE (reference sequence). The DNA for the CDR3 is TGTGCCAGCACCGCAGGGGGAGACGAGCAGTACTTC. As protein: CASTAGGDEQYF.

This sequence joins TRBV5-4 and TRBJ2-7; D possibly matches TRBD1 or TRBD2 (5 bases each). V was pared by 1 base and J by 2 bases, with 7 bases between. CDR3 size: 13 residues. Germline V gene data show CDR1 as SGHNT and CDR2 as YYREEE (reference sequence). The CDR3 protein is CASSLRGAYEQYF. As DNA, the CDR3 is TGTGCCAGCAGCTTGAGGGGAGCCTACGAGCAGTACTTC.

In its sample, this clone was seen a few times. The genes are TRBV6-1 and TRBJ2-3; no clear D gene. V was trimmed by 1 base and J by 6 bases, leaving 8 bases between them. This CDR3 is 13 amino acids long. The germline gives CDR1 MNHNS, CDR2 SASEGT. This chain's CDR3 is CASSEDGADTQYF. CDR3 sequence (DNA): TGTGCCAGCAGTGAAGATGGAGCCGATACGCAGTATTTT.

The J gene is TRBJ2-7, the V gene TRBV21-1; the DNA was not compared with TRBD1, the D call given in the table. TRBV21-1 is described as a pseudogene. The CDR3 loop spans 14 amino acids. The CDR3 loop reads CASSKDPTTYEQYF. The CDR3 DNA follows: TGTGCCAGCAGCAAAGATCCGACAACCTACGAGCAGTACTTC.

This clone was found a few times. The J gene is TRBJ2-2, the V gene TRBV4-1; 8 positions agree with TRBD2. This CDR3 has 16 residues. With V trimmed by 2 bases and J by 7 bases, 9 bases remained unmatched. Germline CDR1 MGHRA, CDR2 YSYEKL. This chain's CDR3 is CASSQKMVAGNGELFF. CDR3 nucleotide sequence: TGCGCCAGCAGCCAAAAGATGGTAGCGGGGAACGGGGAGCTGTTTTTT.

The chain couples TRBV9 to TRBJ2-3; D remains unclear. Germline V CDR1 and CDR2: SGDLS, YYNGEE. V lost 0 bases and J 0 bases, leaving 11 bases between the germline ends. The CDR3 has 16 amino acids. Here the CDR3 reads CASSVDRVSSTDTQYF. CDR3 coding DNA: TGTGCCAGCAGCGTAGATCGAGTATCTAGCACAGATACGCAGTATTTT. The whole variable domain, filled in from reference TRBV9 and TRBJ2-3, reads DSGVTQTPKHLITATGQRVTLRCSPRSGDLSVYWYQQSLDQGLQFLIQYYNGEERAKGNILERFSAQQFPDLHSELNLSSLELGDSALYFCASSVDRVSSTDTQYFGPGTRLTVL.

This clone has a handful of counts. This CDR3 is CASSSTLSSYEQYF. The CDR3 DNA is TGTGCCAGCAGCTCGACACTTAGCTCCTACGAGCAGTACTTC. The V and J genes are TRBV11-3 and TRBJ2-7; D remains ambiguous. CDR1 is SGHNT, CDR2 YENEEA, per germline. V lost 4 bases, J lost 0 bases, and 10 bases lay in between. The CDR3 is made up of 14 amino acids.

V gene TRBV10-3 combines with J gene TRBJ2-7; 7 positions agree with TRBD1. The J segment lost 2 bases and the V segment lost 2 bases, leaving 6 bases of the junction unmatched. Germline V gene sequence: CDR1 ENHRY, CDR2 SYGVKD. CDR3 length: 15 residues. CDR3 in DNA: TGTGCCATCAGTGAGGGGGAGACAGGGACCTACGAGCAGTACTTC. Amino acids: CAISEGETGTYEQYF.

This clone has a handful of counts. The chain combines TRBV4-1 with TRBJ2-3; D remains ambiguous. V was trimmed by 0 bases and J by 1 base, leaving 8 bases between them. The germline gives CDR1 MGHRA, CDR2 YSYEKL. The CDR3 length is 15 residues. The CDR3 DNA reads TGCGCCAGCAGCCAAGATTACAGTGGCACAGATACGCAGTATTTT. Its protein is CASSQDYSGTDTQYF.

V and J are TRBV29-1 and TRBJ2-5, with 11 nucleotides matching TRBD2. The V gene end was trimmed by 7 bases and the J gene end by 7 bases; junction bases not matched to a gene: 5. The CDR3 is 12 amino acids. Germline CDR1 reads SQVTM; CDR2 reads ANQGSEA. The CDR3 coding sequence is TGCAGCGGGGATAGCGGGGGGGGGACCCAGTACTTC. Translation: CSGDSGGGTQYF. The full variable domain, in which reference TRBV29-1 and TRBJ2-5 provide the parts outside the CDR3, is SAVISQKPSRDICQRGTSLTIQCQVDSQVTMMFWYRQQPGQSLTLIATANQGSEATYESGFVIDKFPISRPNLTFSTLTVSNMSPEDSSIYLCSGDSGGGTQYFGPGTRLLVL.

This chain uses TRBV4-3 with TRBJ2-1, with D tentatively TRBD1 (5 bases). From germline, CDR1 is LGHNA and CDR2 YSLEER. Trimming shortened V by 5 bases and J by 4 bases, and 12 bases separated the two germline ends. CDR3 length: 14 residues. DNA of the CDR3: TGCGCCAGCAGCAACCTTGACAGATACAATGAGCAGTTCTTC. Its protein product is CASSNLDRYNEQFF.

The chain combines TRBV7-6 with TRBJ1-1, with TRBD1 as a possible D gene (5 bases). Trimming left V 3 bases short and J 2 bases short, with 13 bases between. The CDR3 loop spans 15 amino acids. The germline CDR1 and CDR2 sequences are SGHVS and FNYEAQ. The CDR3 bases are TGTGCCAGCAGCTTTGAAACAGGCACTAACACTGAAGCTTTCTTT. Translation: CASSFETGTNTEAFF.

Comment on this clone: Other DNA sequences in this sample translate to the same CDR3. This chain uses TRBV6-6 with TRBJ1-1; a possible D gene is TRBD1 (6 bases). Per germline, CDR1 MNHNY and CDR2 SVGAGI (reference sequence). The CDR3 has 13 residues. With 4 bases removed from V and 3 bases from J, the gap between germline ends came to 9 bases. The CDR3 spells CASSFRTDTEAFF. The CDR3 coding sequence is TGTGCCAGCAGTTTCAGGACAGACACTGAAGCTTTCTTT.

This clone was seen a few times. This chain joins TRBV14 and TRBJ2-7, with no clear D. Germline CDR1 is SGHDN and CDR2 is FVKESK. Trimming took 4 bases from V and 0 from J, leaving 13 bases between them. The CDR3 totals 15 residues. The CDR3 DNA follows: TGTGCCAGCAGCCCCCGGACGGCTGACTCCTACGAGCAGTACTTC. Its protein product is CASSPRTADSYEQYF.

This clone came up a few times. This chain uses TRBV4-3 with TRBJ1-2, with D possibly matching TRBD1 (5 bases). The V end was cut by 1 base, the J end by 4 bases, with 16 bases between. Germline V gene data show CDR1 as LGHNA and CDR2 as YSLEER. The CDR3 consists of 16 residues. CDR3 DNA: TGCGCCAGCAGCCAAGGGGAGGTGGGGACCTCCTATGGCTACACCTTC. Its protein product is CASSQGEVGTSYGYTF.

This rearrangement joins TRBV29-1 to TRBJ1-1; 7 nucleotides align to TRBD1. This CDR3 contains 11 residues. The germline gives CDR1 SQVTM, CDR2 ANQGSEA. The ends lost 7 bases at V and 5 bases at J; junction bases unmatched: 4. The CDR3 loop is CSAQGNTEAFF. As DNA, the CDR3 is TGCAGCGCACAGGGGAATACTGAAGCTTTCTTT.

The CDR3 coding sequence is TGCGCCAGCGCACGGGGGTCTGGGGAGACCCAGTACTTC. Residues: CASARGSGETQYF. The V gene is TRBV10-2, the J gene TRBJ2-5; the D gene is possibly TRBD2 (6 bases). The germline V and J ends were trimmed by 8 bases and 5 bases, with 15 bases remaining between them. Looked up from germline, CDR1 is WSHSY and CDR2 is SAAADI. The CDR3 totals 13 residues.

This clone was seen a single time. V is TRBV9 and J is TRBJ1-5; D call uncertain. The CDR3 consists of 14 residues. The V and J ends lost 2 bases and 4 bases respectively, with 10 bases between them. The germline V gene encodes CDR1 SGDLS and CDR2 YYNGEE. The CDR3 sequence is CASSVGGMNQPQHF. In nucleotides, the CDR3 is TGTGCCAGCAGCGTTGGCGGGATGAATCAGCCCCAGCATTTT.

The J gene is TRBJ2-3, the V gene TRBV4-3, with D perhaps given as TRBD1 or TRBD2 (5 bases each). Germline CDR1 LGHNA, CDR2 YSLEER. There are 15 residues in the CDR3. V was cut by 1 base and J by 6 bases, with 14 bases left in between. CDR3 region: CASSQVGGEGDTQYF. The CDR3 nucleotides are TGCGCCAGCAGCCAAGTTGGAGGCGAGGGGGATACGCAGTATTTT.

CDR3 protein: CVSSSETYEQYF. CDR3 DNA: TGTGTCAGCAGCAGCGAAACCTACGAGCAGTACTTC. The chain couples TRBV21-1 to TRBJ2-7; the table's D call of TRBD2 was not tested on the DNA. TRBV21-1 is a known pseudogene. The CDR3 consists of 12 residues.

The rearrangement uses TRBV2 and TRBJ1-1; TRBD1 aligns across 7 bases. The J segment lost 2 bases and the V segment lost 8 bases, leaving 11 bases of the junction unmatched. This CDR3 is built from 15 residues. Germline CDR1 is SNHLY and CDR2 is FYNNEI. In DNA, the CDR3 is TGTGCCAGCGGAGAGGGGGCAGGCCTTAACACTGAAGCTTTCTTT. Protein: CASGEGAGLNTEAFF.

This clone was seen a single time. Compared with germline, one end of the junction differs, possibly owing to a read error. The chain links TRBV19 to TRBJ2-1, with 7 bases identical to TRBD1. Looked up from germline, CDR1 is LNHDA and CDR2 is SQIVND (reference sequence). CDR3 length equals 14 residues. For the CDR3, the DNA is TGTGCCAGCGGAAGGGGGACAGACTACAATGAACAGTTCTTC. Its translation: CASGRGTDYNEQFF.